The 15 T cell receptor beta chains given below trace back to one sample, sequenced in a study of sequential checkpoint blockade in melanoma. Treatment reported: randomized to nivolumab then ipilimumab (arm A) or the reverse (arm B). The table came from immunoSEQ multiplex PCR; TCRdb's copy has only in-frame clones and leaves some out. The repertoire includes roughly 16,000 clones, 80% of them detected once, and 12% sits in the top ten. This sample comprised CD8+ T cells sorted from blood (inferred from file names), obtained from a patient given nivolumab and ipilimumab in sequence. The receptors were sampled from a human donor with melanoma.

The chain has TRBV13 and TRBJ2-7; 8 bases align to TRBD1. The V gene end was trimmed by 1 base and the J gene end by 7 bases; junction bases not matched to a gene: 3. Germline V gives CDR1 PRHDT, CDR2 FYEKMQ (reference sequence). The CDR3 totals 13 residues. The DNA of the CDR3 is TGTGCCAGCAGCTTAGACAGGGGGGCGGAGCAGTACTTC. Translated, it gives CASSLDRGAEQYF.

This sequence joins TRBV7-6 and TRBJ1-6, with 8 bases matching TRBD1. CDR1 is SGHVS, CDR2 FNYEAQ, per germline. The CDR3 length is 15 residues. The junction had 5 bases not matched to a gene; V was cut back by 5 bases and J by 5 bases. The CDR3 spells CASSPMTGDNSPLHF. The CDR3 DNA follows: TGTGCCAGCAGCCCAATGACAGGGGATAATTCACCCCTCCACTTT.

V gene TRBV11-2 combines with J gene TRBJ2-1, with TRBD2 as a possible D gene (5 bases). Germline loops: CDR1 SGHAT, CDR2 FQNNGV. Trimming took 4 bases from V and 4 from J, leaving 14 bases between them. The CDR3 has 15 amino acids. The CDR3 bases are TGTGCCAGCAGCTCCCCTAGACTACCGTACAATGAGCAGTTCTTC. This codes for CASSSPRLPYNEQFF.

As DNA, the CDR3 is TGTGCCAGCAGTCGAATACCGGGACAGGGGGACGGAAACACCATATATTTT. Protein: CASSRIPGQGDGNTIYF. The V gene is TRBV28, the J gene TRBJ1-3, with 11 nucleotides matching TRBD1. The CDR3 has 17 amino acids. Trimming took 5 bases from V and 4 from J; bases not matched to a gene: 10. Germline V gene sequence: CDR1 MDHEN, CDR2 SYDVKM.

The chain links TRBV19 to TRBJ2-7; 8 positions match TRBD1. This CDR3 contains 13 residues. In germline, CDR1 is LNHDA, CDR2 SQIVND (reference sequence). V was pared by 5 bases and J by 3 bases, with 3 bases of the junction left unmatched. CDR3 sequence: CASSAGQGYEQYF. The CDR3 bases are TGTGCCAGTAGTGCCGGACAGGGCTACGAGCAGTACTTC.

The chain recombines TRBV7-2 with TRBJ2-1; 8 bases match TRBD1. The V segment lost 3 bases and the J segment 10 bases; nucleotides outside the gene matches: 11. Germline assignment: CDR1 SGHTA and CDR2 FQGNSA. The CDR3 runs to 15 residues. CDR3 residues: CASSFRDRLRGEQFF. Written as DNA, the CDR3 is TGTGCCAGCAGCTTCCGGGACAGGCTTAGGGGGGAGCAGTTCTTC.

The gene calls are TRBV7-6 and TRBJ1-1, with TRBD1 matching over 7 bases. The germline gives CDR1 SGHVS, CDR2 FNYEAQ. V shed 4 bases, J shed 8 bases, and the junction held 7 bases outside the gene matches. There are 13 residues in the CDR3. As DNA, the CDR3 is TGTGCCAGCAGCTCCGCCCAGACAGGGGAAGCTTTCTTT. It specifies CASSSAQTGEAFF.

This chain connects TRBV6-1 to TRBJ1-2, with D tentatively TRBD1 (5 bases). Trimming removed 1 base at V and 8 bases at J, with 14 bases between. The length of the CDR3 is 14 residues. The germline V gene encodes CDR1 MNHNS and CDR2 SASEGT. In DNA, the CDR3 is TGTGCCAGCAGTGAAGGGACAAGAGCCGGGGGCTACACCTTC. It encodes CASSEGTRAGGYTF.

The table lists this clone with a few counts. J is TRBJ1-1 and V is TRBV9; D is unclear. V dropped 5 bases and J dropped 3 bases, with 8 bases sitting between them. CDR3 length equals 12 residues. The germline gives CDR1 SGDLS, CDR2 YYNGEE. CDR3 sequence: CASSRDYTEAFF. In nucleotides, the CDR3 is TGTGCCAGCAGTCGGGATTACACTGAAGCTTTCTTT.

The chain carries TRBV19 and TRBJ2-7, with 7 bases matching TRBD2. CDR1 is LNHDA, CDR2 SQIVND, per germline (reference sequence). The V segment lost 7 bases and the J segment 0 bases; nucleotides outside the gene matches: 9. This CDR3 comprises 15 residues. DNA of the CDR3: TGTGCCAGTACGGCTTCTAGCGGCTCCTCCTACGAGCAGTACTTC. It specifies CASTASSGSSYEQYF.

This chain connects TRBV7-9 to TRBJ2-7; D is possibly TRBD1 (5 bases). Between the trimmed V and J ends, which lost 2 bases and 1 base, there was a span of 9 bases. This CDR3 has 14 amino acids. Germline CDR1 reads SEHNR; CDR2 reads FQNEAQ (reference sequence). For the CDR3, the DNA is TGTGCCAGCAGCTTAAGGGGCAGGTCCTACGAGCAGTACTTC. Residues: CASSLRGRSYEQYF.

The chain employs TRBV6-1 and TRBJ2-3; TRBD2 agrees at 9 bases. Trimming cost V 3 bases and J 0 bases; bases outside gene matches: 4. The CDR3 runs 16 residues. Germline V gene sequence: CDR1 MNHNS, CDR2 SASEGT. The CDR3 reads CASSDRLADSTDTQYF. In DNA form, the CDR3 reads TGTGCCAGCAGTGATAGACTAGCGGATAGCACAGATACGCAGTATTTT.

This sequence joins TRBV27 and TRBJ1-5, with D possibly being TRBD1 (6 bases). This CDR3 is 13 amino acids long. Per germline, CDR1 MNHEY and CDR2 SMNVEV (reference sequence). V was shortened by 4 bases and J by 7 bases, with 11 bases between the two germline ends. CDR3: CASSSSTGQPQHF. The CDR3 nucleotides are TGTGCCAGCAGTTCATCGACAGGCCAGCCCCAGCATTTT.

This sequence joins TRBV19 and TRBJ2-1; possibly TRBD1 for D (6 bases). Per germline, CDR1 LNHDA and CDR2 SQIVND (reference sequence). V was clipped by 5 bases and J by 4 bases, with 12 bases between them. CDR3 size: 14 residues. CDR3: CASSLRDNYNEQFF. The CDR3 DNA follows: TGTGCCAGTAGTCTCCGGGACAATTACAATGAGCAGTTCTTC.

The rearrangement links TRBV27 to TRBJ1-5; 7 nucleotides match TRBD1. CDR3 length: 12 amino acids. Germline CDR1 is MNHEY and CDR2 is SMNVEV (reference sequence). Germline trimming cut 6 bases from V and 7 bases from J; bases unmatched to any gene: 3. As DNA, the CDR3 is TGTGCCAGCAGGACAGGGTCCCAGCCCCAGCATTTT. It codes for CASRTGSQPQHF.